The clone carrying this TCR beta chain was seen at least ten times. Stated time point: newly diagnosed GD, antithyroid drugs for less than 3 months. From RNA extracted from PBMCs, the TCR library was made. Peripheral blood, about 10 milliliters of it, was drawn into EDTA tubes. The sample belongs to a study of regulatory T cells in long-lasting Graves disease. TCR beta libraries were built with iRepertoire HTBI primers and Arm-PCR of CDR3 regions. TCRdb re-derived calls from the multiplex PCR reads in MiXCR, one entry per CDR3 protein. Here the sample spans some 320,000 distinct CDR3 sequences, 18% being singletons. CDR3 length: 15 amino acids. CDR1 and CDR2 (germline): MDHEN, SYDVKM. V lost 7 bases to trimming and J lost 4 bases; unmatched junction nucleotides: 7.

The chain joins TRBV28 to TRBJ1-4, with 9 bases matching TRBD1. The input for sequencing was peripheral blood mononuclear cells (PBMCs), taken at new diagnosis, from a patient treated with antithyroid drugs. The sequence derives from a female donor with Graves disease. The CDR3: CASTLDRGYNEKLFF. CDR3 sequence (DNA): TGTGCCAGCACCCTTGACAGGGGGTATAATGAAAAACTGTTTTTT.